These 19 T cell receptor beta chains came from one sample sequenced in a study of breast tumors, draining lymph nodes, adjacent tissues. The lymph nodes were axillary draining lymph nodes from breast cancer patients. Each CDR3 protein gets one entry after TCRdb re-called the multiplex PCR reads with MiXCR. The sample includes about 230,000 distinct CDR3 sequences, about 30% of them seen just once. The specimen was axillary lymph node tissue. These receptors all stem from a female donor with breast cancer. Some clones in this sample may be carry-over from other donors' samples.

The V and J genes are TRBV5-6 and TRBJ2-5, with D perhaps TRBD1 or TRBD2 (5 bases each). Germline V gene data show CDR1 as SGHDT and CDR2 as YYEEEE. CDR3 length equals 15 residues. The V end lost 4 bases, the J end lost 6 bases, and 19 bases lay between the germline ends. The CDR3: CASSSIDTGLKTQYF. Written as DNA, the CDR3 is TGTGCCAGCAGCAGCATTGACACGGGGCTCAAGACCCAGTACTTC.

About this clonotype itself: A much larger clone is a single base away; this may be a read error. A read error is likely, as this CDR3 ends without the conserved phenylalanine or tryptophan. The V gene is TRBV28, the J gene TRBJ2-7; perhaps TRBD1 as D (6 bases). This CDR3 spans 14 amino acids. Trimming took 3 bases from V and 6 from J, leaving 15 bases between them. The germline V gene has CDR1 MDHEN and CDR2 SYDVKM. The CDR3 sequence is CASSFATGSIEQYL. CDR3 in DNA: TGTGCCAGCAGTTTCGCCACAGGGTCGATCGAGCAGTACCTC.

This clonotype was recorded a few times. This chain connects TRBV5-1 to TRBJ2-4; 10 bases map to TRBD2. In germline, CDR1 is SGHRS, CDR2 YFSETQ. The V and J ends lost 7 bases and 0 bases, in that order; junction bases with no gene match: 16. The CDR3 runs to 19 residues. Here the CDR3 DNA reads TGCGCCAGCTCTCCCACTCCGCCCGGACTAGCGGTAGCCAAAAACATTCAGTACTTC. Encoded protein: CASSPTPPGLAVAKNIQYF.

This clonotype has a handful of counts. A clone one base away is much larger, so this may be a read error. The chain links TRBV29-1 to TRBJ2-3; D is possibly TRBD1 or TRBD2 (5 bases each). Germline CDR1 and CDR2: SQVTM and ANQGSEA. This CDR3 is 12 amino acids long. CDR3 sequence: CSGRGPADTRYF. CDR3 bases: TGCAGCGGCCGGGGACCAGCAGATACGCGGTATTTT.

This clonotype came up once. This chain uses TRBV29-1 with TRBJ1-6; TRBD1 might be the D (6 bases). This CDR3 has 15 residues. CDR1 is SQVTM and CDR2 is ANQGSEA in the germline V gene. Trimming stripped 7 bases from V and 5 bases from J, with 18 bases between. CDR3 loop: CSGRHTAGDNSPLHF. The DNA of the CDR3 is TGCAGCGGGCGGCACACAGCAGGGGATAATTCACCCCTCCACTTT.

The DNA for the CDR3 is TGCGCCAGCAGCCGGACAGGGTCTCATGGCTACACCTTC. Translating gives CASSRTGSHGYTF. The gene calls are TRBV4-1 and TRBJ1-2; 8 nucleotides match TRBD1. This CDR3 is 13 amino acids long. The V gene's germline CDR1 is MGHRA and CDR2 YSYEKL. The J segment lost 6 bases and the V segment lost 4 bases, leaving 4 bases of the junction unmatched.

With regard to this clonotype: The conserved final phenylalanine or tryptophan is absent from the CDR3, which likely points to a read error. The CDR3 loop is CASGGGSYNEQFL. Here the CDR3 DNA reads TGTGCCAGCGGGGGGGGGTCCTACAATGAGCAGTTCCTC. The gene calls are TRBV2 and TRBJ2-1, with 7 bases matching TRBD2. Germline values: CDR1 SNHLY, CDR2 FYNNEI. After removal of 8 bases from V and 1 base from J, the junction contained 2 bases not matched to a gene. There are 13 residues in the CDR3.

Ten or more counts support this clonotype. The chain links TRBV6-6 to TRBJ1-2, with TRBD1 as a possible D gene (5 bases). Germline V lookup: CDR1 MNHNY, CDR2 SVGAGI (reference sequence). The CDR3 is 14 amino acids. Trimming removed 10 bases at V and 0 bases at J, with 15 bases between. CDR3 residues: CATNQGRANYGYTF. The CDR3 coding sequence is TGTGCCACCAACCAGGGCAGAGCTAACTATGGCTACACCTTC.

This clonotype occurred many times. DNA of the CDR3: TGTGCCTGGAGTCGGGATCCGGGAAAGCAGTACTTC. This sequence encodes CAWSRDPGKQYF. The V call is TRBV30, the J call TRBJ2-7; TRBD2 is a possible D gene (5 bases). The germline V gene has CDR1 GTSNPN and CDR2 SVGIG (reference sequence). The CDR3 extends over 12 amino acids. V was cut by 2 bases and J by 8 bases, with 13 bases left in between.

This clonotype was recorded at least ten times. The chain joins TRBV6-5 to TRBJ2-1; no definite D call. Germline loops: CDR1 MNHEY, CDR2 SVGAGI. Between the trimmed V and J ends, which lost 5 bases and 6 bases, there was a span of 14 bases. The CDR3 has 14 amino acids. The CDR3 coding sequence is TGTGCCAGCAGTCGCTATGCCCTAGGCAATGAGCAGTTCTTC. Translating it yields CASSRYALGNEQFF.

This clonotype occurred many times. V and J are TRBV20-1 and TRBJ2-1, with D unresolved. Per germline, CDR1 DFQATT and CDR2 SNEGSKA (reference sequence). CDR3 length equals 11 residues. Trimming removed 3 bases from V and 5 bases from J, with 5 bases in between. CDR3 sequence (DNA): TGCAGTGCTAGCCGGAACAATGAGCAGTTCTTC. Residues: CSASRNNEQFF.

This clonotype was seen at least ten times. CDR3 nucleotide sequence: TGTGCCAGTACTTCTAGGCTGACCGGGGAGCTGTTTTTT. Its protein product is CASTSRLTGELFF. This chain uses TRBV19 with TRBJ2-2; D gene unclear. The germline V and J ends were trimmed by 7 bases and 5 bases, with 11 bases remaining between them. The CDR3 runs 13 residues. Germline CDR1 LNHDA, CDR2 SQIVND (reference sequence).

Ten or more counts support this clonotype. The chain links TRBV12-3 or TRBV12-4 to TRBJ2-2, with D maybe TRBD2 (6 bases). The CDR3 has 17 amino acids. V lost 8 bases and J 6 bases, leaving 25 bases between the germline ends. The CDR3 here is CASCPGVSPLGAGELFF. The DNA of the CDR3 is TGTGCCAGCTGTCCGGGAGTTTCACCACTAGGGGCCGGGGAGCTGTTTTTT.

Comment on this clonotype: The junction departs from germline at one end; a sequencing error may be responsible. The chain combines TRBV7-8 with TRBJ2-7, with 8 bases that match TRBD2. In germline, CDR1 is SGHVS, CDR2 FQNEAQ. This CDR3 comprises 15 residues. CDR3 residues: CASSLSGGRTYELYF. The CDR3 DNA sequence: TGTGCCAGCAGCTTAAGCGGGGGTCGAACCTACGAGCTGTACTTC.

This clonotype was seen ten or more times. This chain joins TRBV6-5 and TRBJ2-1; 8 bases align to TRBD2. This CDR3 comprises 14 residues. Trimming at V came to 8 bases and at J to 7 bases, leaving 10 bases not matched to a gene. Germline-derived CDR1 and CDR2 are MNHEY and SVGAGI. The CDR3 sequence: CASRTGASGNEQFF. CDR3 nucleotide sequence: TGTGCCAGCCGTACGGGGGCTAGCGGGAATGAGCAGTTCTTC.

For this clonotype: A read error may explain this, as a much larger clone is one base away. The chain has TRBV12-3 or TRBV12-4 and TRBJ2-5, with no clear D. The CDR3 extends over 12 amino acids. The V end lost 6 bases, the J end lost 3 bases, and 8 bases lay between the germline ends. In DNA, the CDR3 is TGTGCCAGCAGCTTTCTTGAAGAGACCCAGTACTTC. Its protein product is CASSFLEETQYF.

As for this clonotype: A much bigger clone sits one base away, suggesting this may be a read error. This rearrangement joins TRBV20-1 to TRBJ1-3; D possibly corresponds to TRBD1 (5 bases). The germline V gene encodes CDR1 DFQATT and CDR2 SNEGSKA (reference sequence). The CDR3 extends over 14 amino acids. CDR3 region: CSARGGGRGTTIYF. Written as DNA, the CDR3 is TGCAGTGCTAGAGGTGGGGGACGAGGAACCACCATATATTTT.

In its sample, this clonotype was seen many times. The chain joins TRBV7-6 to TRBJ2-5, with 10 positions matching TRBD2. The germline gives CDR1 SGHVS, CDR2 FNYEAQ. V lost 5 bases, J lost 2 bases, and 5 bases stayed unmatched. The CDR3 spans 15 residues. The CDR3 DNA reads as TGTGCCAGCAGCCAAGGACTAGCGGCACAAGAGACCCAGTACTTC. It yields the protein CASSQGLAAQETQYF.

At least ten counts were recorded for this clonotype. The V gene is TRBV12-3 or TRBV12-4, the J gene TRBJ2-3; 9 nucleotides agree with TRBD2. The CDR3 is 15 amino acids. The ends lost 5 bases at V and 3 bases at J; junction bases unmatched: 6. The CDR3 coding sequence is TGTGCCAGCAGTCCTCCGGGACTAGCAACAGATACGCAGTATTTT. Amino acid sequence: CASSPPGLATDTQYF.